The present entry profiles one T cell receptor (beta chain) with its context. Its antigen has not been determined. Base qualities were left out, and no much larger clone turns up one base away. The library came from RACE. Sequenced on a NextSeq 500. Library preparation attached unique molecular identifiers to individual cDNA molecules for quantitative, reproducible TCR counting. From each blood RNA sample, both TCR alpha and TCR beta chains were sequenced. Per the source publication's procedure: Samples had a median of roughly 98,000 TCRs, with a range from roughly 23,224 to 700,000. The Decombinator software suite was used to annotate V, J and CDR3 in the TCR reads. To make PS versus PT1 abundance plots, every sample was subsampled to the same number of TCRs (28,000). TCRs were defined as expanded if absent before sensitization and observed at least eight times at the 2-week time point. The public sequencing data were trimmed at Q25 with fastp and processed into clonotypes with MiXCR by TCRdb, which kept only in-frame beta chains. Entries are consolidated by CDR3 protein sequence, retaining the most common genes and DNA. The authors' filters were not applied to this entry. The sample records approximately 260,000 distinct CDR3 sequences, around 7.3% of which are singletons. More than 0.95% of the sample rests with the top ten.

This sample was taken from a study of human T cells and chemical hapten exposure (dated by TCRdb to the early 2020s). Study-level background: For sensitization, 2% DPC in acetone was applied to a 2 cm by 2 cm area of upper inner arm skin. Throughout the roughly 24-week study period, patients were also given weekly therapeutic DPC doses on the scalp. Patch testing was performed on the upper back with Finn chambers containing 0.01% DPC, and the patch tests were scored after 6 days according to International Contact Dermatitis Research Group standards. Most of the patients in the cohort were female, and the cohort covered alopecia areata with under or over 50% scalp involvement, alopecia totalis and alopecia universalis. The libraries were sequenced as a pool, and the TCR yield per sample differed mostly because of small variations in library volumes within the pool. In alopecia patients, the study followed how the peripheral blood TCR repertoire changed in vivo over primary and secondary sensitization to diphenylcyclopropenone (DPC), a hapten. Blood was sampled from patients pre-sensitization (week 0) and at 2, 6 and about 24 weeks after DPC sensitization. Blood for TCR sequencing was provided by twenty-nine alopecia patients at one to four time points (pre-sensitization, 2, 6 and 24 weeks).

The intended sense of this specimen's time point label: pre-sensitization, week 0. The treatment or condition label of this sample denotes: therapeutic diphenylcyclopropenone sensitization with weekly scalp DPC. Blood at each patch-test visit was drawn before the patch test was applied. Patients were considered eligible if aged 18 to 70, diagnosed with alopecia and deemed suitable for DPC therapy, and patients were excluded if pregnant. Total RNA was extracted from unfractionated whole blood collected in Tempus Blood RNA tubes. The germline ends are 14 bases apart after V is trimmed by 5 bases and J by 4 bases. From the cysteine through the phenylalanine, the CDR3 covers 15 amino acids. Only the CDR3 DNA stays, 45 bases, in frame from base 1. According to the germline V gene (reference sequence), CDR1 reads LNHDA and CDR2 reads SQIVND. On the study overall, not on this receptor specifically: DPC sensitization did not change the number of TCRs with a frequency above 1 in 1000, and there was no evidence of changes in global repertoire structure. Patch test score was positively correlated with the number of PT1 expanded TCRs, with significance at thresholds 8, 16 and 32 but not at 4. Alopecia, a presumed autoimmune disease, was present in all patients, so the immune response of the patients might differ from that of healthy individuals. After repeated subsampling, the strength of the expansion versus patch-test correlation and the threshold at which it became significant changed. Compared with pre-sensitization or healthy control sets, expanded TCRs formed significantly more large CDR3 similarity clusters, which is consistent with antigen-driven responses.

Here the sequenced sample was whole blood, taken in connection with sensitization to the hapten diphenylcyclopropenone (DPC). Recombination connected TRBV19 to TRBJ1-4; the D gene lacks a confident call. This TCR came from a man aged 18 to 30 with alopecia areata. Some clones in this sample may be carry-over from other donors' samples. CDR3 region: CASSQRTRLNEKLFF. The sequenced DNA is TGTGCCAGTAGTCAACGGACCAGGCTTAATGAAAAACTGTTTTTT.